This T cell receptor (beta chain) appears in the sequencing data of a study of PD-1 blockade in classical Hodgkin lymphoma. This CDR3 spans 16 amino acids. Germline loops: CDR1 PRHDT, CDR2 FYEKMQ (reference sequence). Trimming left V 0 bases short and J 1 base short, with 12 bases between. This sample's time point: cycle 4 day 1 (C4D1), after 6 weeks of nivolumab. Autologous stem cell transplantation was followed by relapse in every patient, and brentuximab vedotin exposure varied. From thawed PBMCs, CD8+ T cells were isolated by magnetic negative selection. TCRdb's copy holds only in-frame clones and misses some; the assay was immunoSEQ multiplex PCR. The sample holds some 5,000 clones; over 60% are singletons and the top ten take around 24%.

The clonotype was recovered from a human donor with classical Hodgkin lymphoma. The chain carries TRBV13 and TRBJ1-1, with a possible D match to TRBD1 (5 bases). The sample in question was CD8+ T cells from blood, obtained before the fourth cycle of nivolumab. This CDR3 reads CASSLGRLRANTEAFF. CDR3 nucleotides: TGTGCCAGCAGCTTAGGCAGGCTCAGGGCGAACACTGAAGCTTTCTTT.